A single sample gave rise to the 22 T cell receptor beta chains below, sequenced in a study of blood T cell repertoires in COVID-19. Some clones are missing from TCRdb's copy, which holds only in-frame ones; the method was immunoSEQ multiplex PCR. The table has nearly 400,000 clones, roughly 91% seen once; the top ten hold about 1.7%. The sequenced sample consisted of PBMCs or T cells enriched from blood (not recorded which). The source of these receptors is a woman aged 25 to 39 who had recovered from COVID-19.

The rearrangement uses TRBV19 and TRBJ1-5; maybe TRBD1 (6 bases). The V gene lost 10 bases and the J gene lost 1 base, with 14 bases spanning the gap. Germline V gene lookup returns CDR1 LNHDA and CDR2 SQIVND (reference sequence). This CDR3 has 14 residues. CDR3: CATRRGGSNQPQHF. Written as DNA, the CDR3 is TGTGCCACCAGGAGGGGGGGAAGCAATCAGCCCCAGCATTTT.

The V and J genes are TRBV7-9 and TRBJ2-2; the match to TRBD2 covers 8 bases. Germline-derived CDR1 and CDR2 are SEHNR and FQNEAQ (reference sequence). The CDR3 is 16 amino acids. Here the CDR3 reads CAAGGSSRANTGELFF. The CDR3 DNA reads TGTGCTGCGGGGGGTAGCAGCCGAGCGAACACCGGGGAGCTGTTTTTT.

The chain employs TRBV5-1 and TRBJ2-7, with 10 bases aligning to TRBD2. Germline V gene sequence: CDR1 SGHRS, CDR2 YFSETQ. CDR3 length equals 15 residues. V was clipped by 0 bases and J by 2 bases; unmatched bases: 2. The CDR3 coding sequence is TGCGCCAGCAGCTTGGCGGGACTAGCGACCTACGAGCAGTACTTC. Translating it yields CASSLAGLATYEQYF.

The chain recombines TRBV28 with TRBJ1-3, with 8 bases matching TRBD1. CDR3 size: 14 residues. The junction had 0 bases not matched to a gene; V was cut back by 3 bases and J by 2 bases. CDR1 and CDR2 from the germline V gene are MDHEN and SYDVKM. The CDR3 DNA sequence: TGTGCCAGCAGTTTCAGGGGGCCTGGAAACACCATATATTTT. Its translation is CASSFRGPGNTIYF.

The chain is built from TRBV6-5 and TRBJ1-3; D call uncertain. V gave up 6 bases and J gave up 8 bases, with 11 bases separating them. Germline CDR1 MNHEY, CDR2 SVGAGI. The CDR3 extends over 12 amino acids. The CDR3 nucleotides are TGTGCCAGCAGAGGGAACGGGGACACCATATATTTT. Translating gives CASRGNGDTIYF.

V is TRBV6-5 and J is TRBJ2-2; 7 bases are shared with TRBD1. V lost 7 bases, J lost 4 bases, and 9 bases stayed unmatched. Per germline, CDR1 MNHEY and CDR2 SVGAGI. The CDR3 length is 15 residues. The DNA for the CDR3 is TGTGCCAGCAAAGGATCACAGGGGATCACCGGGGAGCTGTTTTTT. Translating gives CASKGSQGITGELFF.

J is TRBJ2-1 and V is TRBV7-6, with 10 nucleotides matching TRBD2. Per germline, CDR1 SGHVS and CDR2 FNYEAQ. The length of the CDR3 is 20 residues. The J segment lost 4 bases and the V segment lost 1 base, leaving 16 bases of the junction unmatched. CDR3 region: CASSLGRGRAGGPGYNEQFF. CDR3 nucleotide sequence: TGTGCCAGCAGCTTAGGGAGAGGAAGAGCGGGAGGGCCTGGATACAATGAGCAGTTCTTC.

The V and J genes are TRBV11-2 and TRBJ2-1; weak D call: TRBD2 (5 bases). From germline, CDR1 is SGHAT and CDR2 FQNNGV. This CDR3 region has 14 residues. Trimming took 7 bases from V and 4 from J, leaving 14 bases between them. The CDR3 bases are TGTGCCAGCACCCCCTGGGAGACTTACAATGAGCAGTTCTTC. Residues: CASTPWETYNEQFF. Full variable domain (rest looked up from reference TRBV11-2 and TRBJ2-1): EAGVAQSPRYKIIEKRQSVAFWCNPISGHATLYWYQQILGQGPKLLIQFQNNGVVDDSQLPKDRFSAERLKGVDSTLKIQPAKLEDSAVYLCASTPWETYNEQFFGPGTRLTVL.

V usage is TRBV5-1 and J usage is TRBJ2-3; 10 bases are shared with TRBD2. This CDR3 region has 17 residues. Germline values: CDR1 SGHRS, CDR2 YFSETQ. V gave up 7 bases and J gave up 4 bases; unmatched junction bases: 15. CDR3 bases: TGCGCCAGCGCCGCAAGAACTCCTAGCGGGAGTGCAGATACGCAGTATTTT. Encoded protein: CASAARTPSGSADTQYF.

The V and J genes are TRBV28 and TRBJ1-6, with D possibly TRBD1 on 5 matching bases. V was trimmed by 7 bases and J by 8 bases, leaving 12 bases between them. CDR1 and CDR2 (germline): MDHEN, SYDVKM. The CDR3 consists of 13 residues. The CDR3 DNA follows: TGTGCCAGCACAGGGCGGCGCCATTCACCCCTCCACTTT. It is translated as CASTGRRHSPLHF.

The chain combines TRBV6-5 with TRBJ2-2, with D tentatively TRBD1 (5 bases). Germline CDR1 reads MNHEY; CDR2 reads SVGAGI. The germline V and J ends were trimmed by 7 bases and 6 bases, with 15 bases remaining between them. The CDR3 covers 14 residues. Here the CDR3 DNA reads TGTGCCAGCAAGTTCATCAGGGCGGCCGGGGAGCTGTTTTTT. Translation: CASKFIRAAGELFF.

The chain uses TRBV9 and TRBJ2-7, with TRBD1 matching 8 bases. This CDR3 spans 16 amino acids. V lost 5 bases to trimming and J lost 4 bases; unmatched junction nucleotides: 14. The germline V gene has CDR1 SGDLS and CDR2 YYNGEE. The DNA for the CDR3 is TGTGCCAGCAGTGCACCACTCGGACAGGGTCTATACGAGCAGTACTTC. This translates into CASSAPLGQGLYEQYF.

This rearrangement joins TRBV6-6 to TRBJ1-5; TRBD1 matches at 7 bases. The junction had 5 bases not matched to a gene; V was cut back by 2 bases and J by 4 bases. This CDR3 is 15 amino acids long. CDR1 is MNHNY, CDR2 SVGAGI, per germline (reference sequence). The CDR3: CASSYVGQKNQPQHF. The CDR3, as DNA: TGTGCCAGCAGTTACGTGGGACAGAAAAATCAGCCCCAGCATTTT.

This chain connects TRBV4-1 to TRBJ2-3; TRBD2 matches at 11 bases. The V gene end was trimmed by 0 bases and the J gene end by 2 bases; junction bases not matched to a gene: 4. CDR1 is MGHRA and CDR2 is YSYEKL in the germline V gene. The CDR3 consists of 17 residues. CDR3 residues: CASSQDRLAGYTDTQYF. In nucleotides, the CDR3 is TGCGCCAGCAGCCAAGATAGACTAGCGGGGTACACAGATACGCAGTATTTT.

The chain combines TRBV10-3 with TRBJ2-7; 10 positions agree with TRBD2. The CDR3 runs to 16 residues. The J segment lost 2 bases and the V segment lost 6 bases, leaving 10 bases of the junction unmatched. CDR1 ENHRY and CDR2 SYGVKD come from the germline V gene. The CDR3 protein is CAISTSLAGGTYEQYF. For the CDR3, the DNA is TGTGCCATCAGCACCTCCTTAGCGGGAGGCACCTACGAGCAGTACTTC.

About this clone: One end of the junction fails to match germline, which may point to a read error. This chain uses TRBV13 with TRBJ1-2; TRBD1 is a possible D gene (6 bases). The CDR3 length is 11 residues. Germline V lookup: CDR1 PRHDT, CDR2 FYEKMQ (reference sequence). This chain's CDR3 is CASSSYRDPTF. CDR3 DNA: TGTGCCAGCAGCTCCTACAGGGACCCGACGTTC.

The chain uses TRBV11-1 and TRBJ2-5; D unclear. V gave up 5 bases and J gave up 2 bases, with 15 bases separating them. The germline V gene encodes CDR1 SGHAT and CDR2 FQDESV (reference sequence). This CDR3 is 15 amino acids long. The CDR3 DNA sequence: TGTGCCAGCAGCATAGACCACGACTGGCAAGAGACCCAGTACTTC. Translating it yields CASSIDHDWQETQYF.

In DNA form, the CDR3 reads TGTGCCAGTAGTATGGGTCGAGGAGGAGGAAACACCATATATTTT. Protein sequence: CASSMGRGGGNTIYF. V usage is TRBV19 and J usage is TRBJ1-3; D remains ambiguous. CDR3 length: 15 amino acids. Germline CDR1 reads LNHDA; CDR2 reads SQIVND (reference sequence). Trimming cost V 3 bases and J 4 bases, with 13 bases left between them.

The chain carries TRBV11-2 and TRBJ2-5; 10 bases line up with TRBD2. V lost 3 bases and J lost 5; bases outside the gene matches: 9. The germline V gene has CDR1 SGHAT and CDR2 FQNNGV. This CDR3 comprises 16 residues. The CDR3 loop is CASSFQIAGGAETQYF. CDR3 in DNA: TGTGCCAGCAGCTTCCAGATAGCGGGGGGTGCTGAGACCCAGTACTTC.

This chain links TRBV19 with TRBJ1-5, with TRBD1 matching 7 bases. V lost 3 bases and J lost 4; bases outside the gene matches: 6. CDR3 size: 15 residues. The germline gives CDR1 LNHDA, CDR2 SQIVND (reference sequence). In nucleotides, the CDR3 is TGTGCCAGTAGTATGGGGACAGAAAAAAATCAGCCCCAGCATTTT. Amino acid sequence: CASSMGTEKNQPQHF.

This clone was seen a handful of times. The chain links TRBV7-6 to TRBJ2-2; a possible D gene is TRBD2 (5 bases). Germline CDR1 and CDR2: SGHVS and FNYEAQ. With 6 bases removed from V and 1 base from J, the gap between germline ends came to 9 bases. The CDR3 contains 14 residues. In DNA form, the CDR3 reads TGTGCCAGCAGGACTATCTTGAACACCGGGGAGCTGTTTTTT. Translated, it gives CASRTILNTGELFF.

There are many counts of this clone. V gene TRBV19 combines with J gene TRBJ1-6; D unclear. The CDR3 runs to 15 residues. Trimming stripped 3 bases from V and 10 bases from J, with 16 bases between. From germline, CDR1 is LNHDA and CDR2 SQIVND (reference sequence). The CDR3 region is CASSIGGRLLSPLHF. The CDR3 DNA reads as TGTGCCAGTAGTATCGGTGGTCGCTTGCTGTCACCCCTCCACTTT.